Following are 20 T cell receptor beta chains from one sample sequenced in a study of response to subunit inactivated influenza vaccine. TCRdb re-called the RT-PCR reads through MiXCR, storing one row per CDR3 protein. The sample contains about 500,000 distinct CDR3 sequences, approximately 15% of which appear only once. This sample comprised CD4+ T cells sorted from PBMCs, obtained 23 months after vaccination. These receptors were taken from a man between 50 and 75 years old who received an inactivated influenza vaccine.

This sequence joins TRBV5-4 and TRBJ1-2; possible D gene TRBD1, 5 bases. Trimming removed 3 bases at V and 4 bases at J, with 13 bases between. The CDR3 is made up of 14 amino acids. The germline V gene has CDR1 SGHNT and CDR2 YYREEE (reference sequence). For the CDR3, the DNA is TGTGCCAGCAGCTCCGGCAGGGACCTCTATGGCTACACCTTC. Its translation is CASSSGRDLYGYTF.

This clonotype was observed at least ten times. V usage is TRBV2 and J usage is TRBJ1-1; no clear D gene. This CDR3 comprises 12 residues. Germline loops: CDR1 SNHLY, CDR2 FYNNEI. V was trimmed by 7 bases and J by 2 bases, leaving 8 bases between them. The CDR3 nucleotides are TGTGCCAGCACCACGGCCAACACTGAAGCTTTCTTT. Amino acids: CASTTANTEAFF.

The chain recombines TRBV5-1 with TRBJ2-2; 10 positions agree with TRBD1. The junction had 5 bases not matched to a gene; V was cut back by 4 bases and J by 5 bases. The V gene's germline CDR1 is SGHRS and CDR2 YFSETQ. The CDR3 is made up of 15 amino acids. The CDR3 loop is CASSKGQGWTGELFF. The CDR3 DNA follows: TGCGCCAGCAGCAAGGGACAGGGGTGGACCGGGGAGCTGTTTTTT.

This CDR3 reads CASSLVKGSTDTQYF. CDR3 DNA: TGTGCCAGCAGCTTAGTCAAGGGAAGCACAGATACGCAGTATTTT. The chain employs TRBV7-9 and TRBJ2-3; D uncertain. The CDR3 sequence is 15 residues long. V was clipped by 1 base and J by 0 bases, with 8 bases between them. Germline CDR1 is SEHNR and CDR2 is FQNEAQ (reference sequence).

The J gene is TRBJ1-6, the V gene TRBV5-1, with no clear D. Germline CDR1 reads SGHRS; CDR2 reads YFSETQ. The V end was cut by 0 bases, the J end by 7 bases, with 8 bases between. The CDR3 is 14 residues long. The CDR3 loop is CASSLGSRNSPLHF. CDR3 in DNA: TGCGCCAGCAGCTTGGGGTCCCGAAATTCACCCCTCCACTTT.

This clonotype was counted only a few times. The chain uses TRBV30 and TRBJ2-3; the D gene is possibly TRBD1 (5 bases). Deletions cut 2 bases from V and 6 bases from J, with 15 bases between. CDR3 length: 14 amino acids. CDR1 and CDR2 from the germline V gene are GTSNPN and SVGIG (reference sequence). The CDR3 region is CAWSQRGFQDTQYF. The CDR3 region has the DNA TGTGCCTGGAGTCAAAGGGGTTTTCAGGATACGCAGTATTTT.

This clonotype has more than one count but fewer than ten. The chain carries TRBV5-1 and TRBJ2-2, with D unresolved. The germline V gene encodes CDR1 SGHRS and CDR2 YFSETQ. This CDR3 region has 13 residues. V was cut by 5 bases and J by 6 bases, with 11 bases left in between. CDR3 nucleotide sequence: TGCGCCAGCAGGGACGACCCCGCCGGGGAGCTGTTTTTT. It yields the protein CASRDDPAGELFF.

The rearrangement joins TRBV28 to TRBJ1-5, with TRBD1 matching over 9 bases. This CDR3 is built from 13 residues. Germline assignment: CDR1 MDHEN and CDR2 SYDVKM. V lost 4 bases, J lost 12 bases, and 7 bases stayed unmatched. CDR3 protein: CASSYTRDRVQHF. The CDR3 region has the DNA TGTGCCAGCAGTTACACTAGGGACAGGGTCCAGCATTTT.

The chain's CDR3 is CSAPKGGRQLQGETQYF. In DNA form, the CDR3 reads TGCAGTGCTCCCAAAGGAGGGAGACAGTTGCAGGGAGAGACCCAGTACTTC. The chain couples TRBV20-1 to TRBJ2-5; possibly TRBD2 for D (6 bases). The germline V gene encodes CDR1 DFQATT and CDR2 SNEGSKA (reference sequence). The CDR3 is 17 residues long. Trimming cost V 5 bases and J 4 bases, with 26 bases left between them.

The J gene is TRBJ2-5, the V gene TRBV10-2; TRBD2 might be the D (6 bases). The CDR3 totals 15 residues. Germline-derived CDR1 and CDR2 are WSHSY and SAAADI. Trimming took 0 bases from V and 8 from J, leaving 16 bases between them. CDR3 nucleotide sequence: TGCGCCAGCAGTGAGTCGATGGTCGGGGGATCAACCCAGTACTTC. This codes for CASSESMVGGSTQYF.

In its sample, this clonotype was seen a few times. The rearrangement links TRBV20-1 to TRBJ2-7, with D uncertain. CDR1 is DFQATT, CDR2 SNEGSKA, per germline (reference sequence). This CDR3 region has 14 residues. The germline V and J ends were trimmed by 1 base and 5 bases, with 15 bases remaining between them. Here the CDR3 reads CSARGPAFFNEQYF. CDR3 sequence (DNA): TGCAGTGCTAGAGGCCCCGCCTTTTTCAACGAGCAGTACTTC.

This rearrangement joins TRBV6-2 or TRBV6-3 to TRBJ2-2; the D is unclear. Per the germline V gene, CDR1 is MNHEY and CDR2 is SVGEGT. The CDR3 runs 15 residues. V dropped 4 bases and J dropped 0 bases, with 9 bases sitting between them. This CDR3 reads CASSLPRPNTGELFF. For the CDR3, the DNA is TGTGCCAGCAGTTTACCTAGGCCGAACACCGGGGAGCTGTTTTTT.

The chain employs TRBV20-1 and TRBJ2-7; no definite D call. V shed 0 bases and J shed 4 bases, with 13 bases lying between them. Per the germline V gene, CDR1 is DFQATT and CDR2 is SNEGSKA (reference sequence). The CDR3 contains 14 residues. CDR3 protein: CSARDLGAIYEQYF. CDR3 sequence (DNA): TGCAGTGCTAGAGATCTAGGAGCCATTTACGAGCAGTACTTC.

The genes are TRBV4-3 and TRBJ2-5; no clear D gene. CDR1 LGHNA and CDR2 YSLEER come from the germline V gene. V lost 0 bases and J lost 14, with 16 bases in between. This CDR3 comprises 13 residues. In DNA, the CDR3 is TGCGCCAGCAGCCAAGAAGAGTACGGGCCGCGATACTTC. This translates into CASSQEEYGPRYF.

This clonotype was recorded many times. J is TRBJ1-2 and V is TRBV14; a possible D gene is TRBD1 (5 bases). The CDR3 runs 14 residues. Germline V gene lookup returns CDR1 SGHDN and CDR2 FVKESK. Trimming removed 4 bases at V and 6 bases at J, with 15 bases between. The CDR3: CASSRFGTLDGYTF. CDR3 DNA sequence: TGTGCCAGCAGCCGTTTCGGGACGCTGGATGGCTACACCTTC.

This clonotype was counted between two and nine times. The chain links TRBV20-1 to TRBJ2-1; the match to TRBD1 covers 7 bases. Germline CDR1 is DFQATT and CDR2 is SNEGSKA (reference sequence). CDR3 length equals 16 residues. V gave up 0 bases and J gave up 2 bases; unmatched junction bases: 7. The CDR3 nucleotides read TGCAGTGCTAGAGATAGCCGACAGGGAACCTACAATGAGCAGTTCTTC. Its translation is CSARDSRQGTYNEQFF.

Many counts were recorded for this clonotype. This CDR3 is CASSQQEPGQGEQYF. The CDR3 DNA reads TGCGCCAGCAGCCAGCAGGAGCCGGGACAGGGCGAGCAGTACTTC. The genes are TRBV4-3 and TRBJ2-7, with 9 bases aligning to TRBD1. The germline V gene encodes CDR1 LGHNA and CDR2 YSLEER. There are 15 residues in the CDR3. V dropped 3 bases and J dropped 6; count of bases not matched to a gene: 9.

The sample holds a few counts of this clonotype. The chain combines TRBV5-1 with TRBJ2-1; D is possibly TRBD2 (5 bases). CDR3 length: 14 amino acids. The germline V and J ends were trimmed by 6 bases and 3 bases, with 13 bases remaining between them. Germline values: CDR1 SGHRS, CDR2 YFSETQ. Here the CDR3 reads CASKAASYYNEQFF. CDR3 DNA: TGCGCCAGCAAGGCGGCTAGCTACTACAATGAGCAGTTCTTC.

This clonotype was counted only a few times. The genes are TRBV27 and TRBJ2-5, with D possibly being TRBD1 or TRBD2 (5 bases each). This CDR3 has 15 residues. Trimming removed 5 bases at V and 10 bases at J, with 23 bases between. Germline V lookup: CDR1 MNHEY, CDR2 SMNVEV (reference sequence). Here the CDR3 DNA reads TGTGCCAGCAGTCCCCCCGGGACCCTAATTGGGGTCCAGTACTTC. Residues: CASSPPGTLIGVQYF.

The chain is built from TRBV5-6 and TRBJ2-2; no clear D gene. With 4 bases removed from V and 5 bases from J, the gap between germline ends came to 21 bases. CDR3 size: 17 residues. Germline V lookup: CDR1 SGHDT, CDR2 YYEEEE. For the CDR3, the DNA is TGTGCCAGCAGCCCGTATGTACTTCGCCAGACGACCGGGGAGCTGTTTTTT. As protein: CASSPYVLRQTTGELFF. The whole variable domain, remainder taken from reference TRBV5-6 and TRBJ2-2, is DAGVTQSPTHLIKTRGQQVTLRCSPKSGHDTVSWYQQALGQGPQFIFQYYEEEERQRGNFPDRFSGHQFPNYSSELNVNALLLGDSALYLCASSPYVLRQTTGELFFGEGSRLTVL.